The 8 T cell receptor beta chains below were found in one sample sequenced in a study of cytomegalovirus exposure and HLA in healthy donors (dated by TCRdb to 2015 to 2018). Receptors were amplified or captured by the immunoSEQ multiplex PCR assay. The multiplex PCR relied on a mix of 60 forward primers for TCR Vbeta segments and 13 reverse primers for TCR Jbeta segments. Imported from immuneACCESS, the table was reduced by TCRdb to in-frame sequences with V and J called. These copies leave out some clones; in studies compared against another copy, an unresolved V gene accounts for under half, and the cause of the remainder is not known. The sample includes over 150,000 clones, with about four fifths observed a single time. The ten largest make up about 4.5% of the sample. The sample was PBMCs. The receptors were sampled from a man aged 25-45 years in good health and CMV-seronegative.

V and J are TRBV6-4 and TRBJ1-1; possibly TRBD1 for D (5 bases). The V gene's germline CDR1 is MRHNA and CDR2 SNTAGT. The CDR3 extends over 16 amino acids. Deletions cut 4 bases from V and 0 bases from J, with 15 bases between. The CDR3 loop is CASSARQVTVNTEAFF. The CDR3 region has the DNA TGTGCCAGCAGTGCCCGTCAGGTGACAGTGAACACTGAAGCTTTCTTT.

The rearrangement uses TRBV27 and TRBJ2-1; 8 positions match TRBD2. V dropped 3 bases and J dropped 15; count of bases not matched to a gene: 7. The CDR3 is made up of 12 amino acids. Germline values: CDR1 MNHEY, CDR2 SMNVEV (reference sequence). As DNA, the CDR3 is TGTGCCAGCAGTTTCATAGCGGGAAGGCTGTTCTTC. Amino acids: CASSFIAGRLFF.

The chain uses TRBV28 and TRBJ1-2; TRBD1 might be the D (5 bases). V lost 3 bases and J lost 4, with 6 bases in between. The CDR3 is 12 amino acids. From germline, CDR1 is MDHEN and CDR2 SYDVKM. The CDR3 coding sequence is TGTGCCAGCAGTTTCGACAGCTATGGCTACACCTTC. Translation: CASSFDSYGYTF.

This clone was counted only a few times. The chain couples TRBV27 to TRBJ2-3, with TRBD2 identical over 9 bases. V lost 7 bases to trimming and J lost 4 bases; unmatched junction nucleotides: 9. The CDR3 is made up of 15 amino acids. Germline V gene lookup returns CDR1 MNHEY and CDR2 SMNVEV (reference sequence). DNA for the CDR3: TGTGCCAGCACCCTTAGCGGGGGCCTGTCAGATACGCAGTATTTT. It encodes CASTLSGGLSDTQYF.

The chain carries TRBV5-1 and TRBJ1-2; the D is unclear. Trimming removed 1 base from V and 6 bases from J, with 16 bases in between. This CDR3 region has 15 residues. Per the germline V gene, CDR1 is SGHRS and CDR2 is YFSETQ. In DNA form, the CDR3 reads TGCGCCAGCAGCTTGAGTCCATCCGGAGTAGATGGCTACACCTTC. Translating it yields CASSLSPSGVDGYTF.

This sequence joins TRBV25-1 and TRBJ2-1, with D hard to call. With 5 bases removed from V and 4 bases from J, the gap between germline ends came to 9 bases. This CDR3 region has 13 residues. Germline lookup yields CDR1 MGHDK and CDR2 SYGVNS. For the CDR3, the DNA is TGTGCCAGCAGTAACCGAGGTTACAATGAGCAGTTCTTC. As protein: CASSNRGYNEQFF.

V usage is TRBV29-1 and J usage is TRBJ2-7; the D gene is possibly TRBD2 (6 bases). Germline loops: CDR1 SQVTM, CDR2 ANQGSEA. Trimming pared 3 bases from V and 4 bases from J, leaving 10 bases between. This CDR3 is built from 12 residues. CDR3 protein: CSVDGSGYEQYF. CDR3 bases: TGCAGCGTTGACGGGAGCGGTTACGAGCAGTACTTC.

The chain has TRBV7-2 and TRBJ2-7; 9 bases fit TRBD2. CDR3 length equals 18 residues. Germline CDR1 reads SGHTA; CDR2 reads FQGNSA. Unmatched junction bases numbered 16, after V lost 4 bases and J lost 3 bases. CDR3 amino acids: CASSYVNQTGTSIYEQYF. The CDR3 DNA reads TGTGCCAGCAGCTACGTTAATCAAACCGGGACTAGCATCTACGAGCAGTACTTC.